Each of the 8 T cell receptor beta chains below was sequenced from the same sample in a study of blood T cell repertoires in COVID-19. Repertoires were generated with immunoSEQ multiplex PCR, while TCRdb's copy carries only in-frame clones and drops some. The sample yields 150,000 to 200,000 clones, roughly 70% seen once. The sequenced sample consisted of peripheral blood. Every receptor here comes from a woman of 80 years or more with acute or convalescent COVID-19.

CDR3 protein: CASSWVGISTTDTQYF. The CDR3 region has the DNA TGTGCCAGCAGTTGGGTCGGGATTAGCACCACAGATACGCAGTATTTT. The rearrangement joins TRBV6-2 or TRBV6-3 to TRBJ2-3, with D tentatively TRBD2 (5 bases). This CDR3 comprises 16 residues. Trimming stripped 4 bases from V and 2 bases from J, with 16 bases between. CDR1 and CDR2 from the germline V gene are MNHEY and SVGEGT.

The chain is built from TRBV28 and TRBJ2-5; 7 positions match TRBD1. The germline CDR1 and CDR2 sequences are MDHEN and SYDVKM. Unmatched junction bases numbered 15, after V lost 6 bases and J lost 5 bases. There are 16 residues in the CDR3. CDR3 loop: CASSLGLRGFVETQYF. The CDR3 DNA reads TGTGCCAGCAGCCTCGGGCTCAGGGGGTTCGTGGAGACCCAGTACTTC.

The chain links TRBV6-2 or TRBV6-3 to TRBJ2-3; tentative D call: TRBD2 (6 bases). CDR3 size: 14 residues. Germline V gene sequence: CDR1 MNHEY, CDR2 SVGEGT. V lost 4 bases, J lost 4 bases, and 12 bases lay in between. The CDR3 spells CASSLRGVADTQYF. Here the CDR3 DNA reads TGTGCCAGCAGTTTGCGGGGAGTTGCAGATACGCAGTATTTT.

Only one count was recorded for this clone. This rearrangement joins TRBV27 to TRBJ1-1; 7 bases agree with TRBD1. CDR1 and CDR2 (germline): MNHEY, SMNVEV (reference sequence). With 2 bases clipped from V and 1 base from J, the junction kept 7 bases outside the gene matches. CDR3 length: 16 residues. CDR3 protein: CASSLRTGGGNTEAFF. DNA for the CDR3: TGTGCCAGCAGTTTAAGGACAGGTGGGGGGAACACTGAAGCTTTCTTT.

The V call is TRBV6-5, the J call TRBJ1-5, with TRBD1 matching 9 bases. The CDR3 totals 15 residues. The V and J ends lost 5 bases and 7 bases, in that order; junction bases with no gene match: 9. The germline V gene encodes CDR1 MNHEY and CDR2 SVGAGI. CDR3 amino acids: CASSTGTGRGQPQHF. DNA of the CDR3: TGTGCCAGCAGTACCGGGACAGGGAGGGGACAGCCCCAGCATTTT.

The chain has TRBV30 and TRBJ2-3, with D tentatively TRBD2 (5 bases). CDR1 and CDR2 (germline): GTSNPN, SVGIG (reference sequence). The CDR3 consists of 14 residues. The V end was cut by 4 bases, the J end by 4 bases, with 15 bases between. The CDR3 DNA reads as TGTGCCTGGACCAAAGGGCTAGCAGCAGATACGCAGTATTTT. Translating it yields CAWTKGLAADTQYF.

The chain uses TRBV7-9 and TRBJ2-7, with TRBD2 as a possible D gene (5 bases). Trimming removed 6 bases at V and 2 bases at J, with 11 bases between. The V gene's germline CDR1 is SEHNR and CDR2 FQNEAQ (reference sequence). The CDR3 is made up of 13 amino acids. The DNA for the CDR3 is TGTGCCAGCAGTGAAAGGGAGACCTACGAGCAGTACTTC. Translation gives CASSERETYEQYF.

V usage is TRBV28 and J usage is TRBJ1-5; no definite D call. Trimming left V 5 bases short and J 0 bases short, with 14 bases between. This CDR3 is 16 amino acids long. Germline values: CDR1 MDHEN, CDR2 SYDVKM. The chain's CDR3 is CASSLSPGVSNQPQHF. CDR3 nucleotide sequence: TGTGCCAGCAGTCTATCCCCAGGCGTTAGCAATCAGCCCCAGCATTTT.